The 2 T cell receptor beta chains below come from one sample, sequenced in a study of blood T cells in healthy people across ages. Sample-barcoded 5' priming and a J-beta primer mix drove a second PCR of roughly 6 to 12 cycles. In TCRdb, the 5' RACE reads were re-called with MiXCR into one record per CDR3 protein. Among 700,000 to 950,000 distinct CDR3 sequences listed, about 62% were seen once. The specimen was blood. These receptor sequences come from a man younger than 45 in good health.

The rearrangement links TRBV20-1 to TRBJ2-3; TRBD1 or TRBD2 may be the D gene (5 bases each). Germline CDR1 DFQATT, CDR2 SNEGSKA (reference sequence). This CDR3 contains 13 residues. V was cut by 4 bases and J by 0 bases, with 8 bases left in between. CDR3 DNA sequence: TGCAGTGCTACCGGGACCAGCACAGATACGCAGTATTTT. This encodes CSATGTSTDTQYF.

The chain links TRBV7-9 to TRBJ2-5, with D perhaps matching TRBD2 (7 bases). This CDR3 has 17 amino acids. The V end lost 6 bases, the J end lost 4 bases, and 24 bases lay between the germline ends. CDR1 is SEHNR, CDR2 FQNEAQ, per germline (reference sequence). The CDR3: CASRRTGTRGGGETQYF. The CDR3 DNA reads as TGTGCCAGCAGGCGAACAGGGACCCGGGGAGGGGGAGAGACCCAGTACTTC.